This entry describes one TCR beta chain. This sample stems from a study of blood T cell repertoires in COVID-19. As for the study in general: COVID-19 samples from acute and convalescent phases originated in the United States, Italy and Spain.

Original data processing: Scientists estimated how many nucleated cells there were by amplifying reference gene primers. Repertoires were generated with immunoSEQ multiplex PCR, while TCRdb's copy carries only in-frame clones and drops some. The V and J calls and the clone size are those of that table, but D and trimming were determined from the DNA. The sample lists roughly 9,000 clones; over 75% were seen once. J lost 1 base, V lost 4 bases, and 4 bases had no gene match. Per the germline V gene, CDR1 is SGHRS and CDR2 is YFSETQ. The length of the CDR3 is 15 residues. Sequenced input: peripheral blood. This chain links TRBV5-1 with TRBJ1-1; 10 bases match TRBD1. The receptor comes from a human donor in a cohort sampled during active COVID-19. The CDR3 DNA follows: TGCGCCAGCAGCCAGCGGGACAGGGGGAACACTGAAGCTTTCTTT. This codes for CASSQRDRGNTEAFF. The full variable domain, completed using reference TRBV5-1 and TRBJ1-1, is KAGVTQTPRYLIKTRGQQVTLSCSPISGHRSVSWYQQTPGQGLQFLFEYFSETQRNKGNFPGRFSGRQFSNSRSEMNVSTLELGDSALYLCASSQRDRGNTEAFFGQGTRLTVV.